This passage covers 7 T cell receptor beta chains from one sample sequenced in a study of lymphopenia after photon versus proton radiotherapy. Generated by immunoSEQ multiplex PCR, the TCRdb table keeps only in-frame clones and is missing some. The data show some 170,000 clones, roughly nine tenths seen once. The sample here was peripheral blood, taken from a patient treated with photon-based radiotherapy. The receptors shown here come from a man aged 45-60 years with gastric cancer.

The rearrangement links TRBV11-3 to TRBJ2-1; D call uncertain. The germline gives CDR1 SGHNT, CDR2 YENEEA. The CDR3 length is 14 residues. V lost 5 bases to trimming and J lost 2 bases, with 10 bases between them. The CDR3, as DNA: TGTGCCAGCAGCCCCAGGTTAGCCTACAATGAGCAGTTCTTC. Protein sequence: CASSPRLAYNEQFF.

With regard to this clone: The sample carries other DNA sequences with the same CDR3. The chain uses TRBV7-3 and TRBJ2-6, with D possibly TRBD1 on 6 matching bases. The CDR3 is 15 amino acids. The germline V and J ends were trimmed by 3 bases and 1 base, with 7 bases remaining between them. Germline assignment: CDR1 SGHTA and CDR2 FQGTGA. CDR3 coding DNA: TGTGCCAGCAGCTTCCAGGGGTCTGGGGCCAACGTCCTGACTTTC. Translation: CASSFQGSGANVLTF.

The rearrangement links TRBV7-2 to TRBJ1-1; 7 bases line up with TRBD1. This CDR3 contains 15 residues. CDR1 is SGHTA, CDR2 FQGNSA, per germline. V trimming: 5 bases; J trimming: 1 base; junction bases outside the gene matches: 7. The CDR3 protein is CASSPRGQKNTEAFF. CDR3 DNA: TGTGCCAGCAGCCCGAGGGGACAGAAGAACACTGAAGCTTTCTTT.

As DNA, the CDR3 is TGTGCCAGCAGCTTAGCTGGGAACCGGAACACCGGGGAGCTGTTTTTT. Its protein is CASSLAGNRNTGELFF. The chain carries TRBV11-2 and TRBJ2-2, with D unresolved. V dropped 1 base and J dropped 1 base, with 10 bases sitting between them. The CDR3 loop spans 16 amino acids. CDR1 SGHAT and CDR2 FQNNGV come from the germline V gene.

The rearrangement joins TRBV28 to TRBJ2-7; D may be TRBD1 (7 bases). Germline V gives CDR1 MDHEN, CDR2 SYDVKM. The CDR3 totals 15 residues. V lost 2 bases and J 6 bases, leaving 17 bases between the germline ends. The CDR3 loop is CASSLGGTVIREQYF. In DNA form, the CDR3 reads TGTGCCAGCAGTTTAGGGGGGACAGTTATTCGCGAGCAGTACTTC.

This clone was observed a single time. The V gene is TRBV5-4, the J gene TRBJ2-1, with 7 nucleotides matching TRBD1. This CDR3 is 17 amino acids long. Germline CDR1 is SGHNT and CDR2 is YYREEE (reference sequence). After removal of 4 bases from V and 3 bases from J, the junction contained 13 bases not matched to a gene. CDR3 sequence reads: CASSIGTAELFYNEQFF. The CDR3 region has the DNA TGTGCCAGCAGCATTGGGACAGCGGAACTATTCTACAATGAGCAGTTCTTC.

The chain links TRBV27 to TRBJ2-7; no reliable D call. V lost 8 bases and J lost 7, with 18 bases in between. This CDR3 spans 13 amino acids. The germline CDR1 and CDR2 sequences are MNHEY and SMNVEV (reference sequence). CDR3 protein: CASRFQLSGEQYF. In DNA form, the CDR3 reads TGTGCCAGCCGCTTCCAACTATCCGGGGAGCAGTACTTC.